Each of the 6 T cell receptor beta chains below was sequenced from the same sample in a study of beta chain features in type 1 diabetes. Points from the study as a whole: When Type 1 diabetes patients were examined, their TCRB CDR3s proved moderately but significantly shorter in all four CD4+ subsets.

The antigens these receptors bind are not known. Reverse transcribing all isolated RNA meant expressed TCRB transcripts were sequenced. Here immunoSEQ multiplex PCR was the method, and the copy in TCRdb shows in-frame clones only, minus some. The sample includes about 650,000 clones, around an eighth of them seen just once. Sequenced input: naive CD4+ T cells from blood. The receptors derive from a man aged 30-40 years with type 1 diabetes.

The table lists this clone with a few counts. The gene calls are TRBV19 and TRBJ2-5; D call uncertain. This CDR3 is 13 amino acids long. Between the trimmed V and J ends, which lost 4 bases and 3 bases, there was a span of 9 bases. The germline CDR1 and CDR2 sequences are LNHDA and SQIVND (reference sequence). The CDR3 DNA follows: TGTGCCAGTAGTACTACTGGAGAAGAGACCCAGTACTTC. The encoded protein is CASSTTGEETQYF.

This chain links TRBV5-1 with TRBJ2-3; no clear D gene. The CDR3 spans 14 residues. The V gene's germline CDR1 is SGHRS and CDR2 YFSETQ. The V end lost 0 bases, the J end lost 0 bases, and 5 bases lay between the germline ends. This CDR3 is CASSLDASTDTQYF. CDR3 coding DNA: TGCGCCAGCAGCTTGGATGCTAGCACAGATACGCAGTATTTT.

The CDR3 DNA sequence: TGTGCCAGCAGCAAGAGGAAGAATGAGCAGTTCTTC. It is translated as CASSKRKNEQFF. The rearrangement uses TRBV21-1 and TRBJ2-1; TRBD2, the table's D call, was not compared with the DNA. TRBV21-1 corresponds to a pseudogene. CDR3 length equals 12 residues.

On this clone: The sample has other DNA sequences that encode this CDR3 too. The chain uses TRBV2 and TRBJ1-2, with 7 bases aligning to TRBD1. Germline V gene lookup returns CDR1 SNHLY and CDR2 FYNNEI. This CDR3 region has 12 residues. The V and J ends lost 8 bases and 2 bases, in that order; junction bases with no gene match: 2. CDR3 nucleotide sequence: TGTGCCAGCTCGGGACAGAACTATGGCTACACCTTC. This sequence encodes CASSGQNYGYTF.

This clone was counted a few times. This chain joins TRBV15 and TRBJ1-5, with unresolved D. Germline V gene lookup returns CDR1 LNHNV and CDR2 YYDKDF (reference sequence). Trimming cost V 5 bases and J 1 base, with 24 bases left between them. The CDR3 is 19 amino acids. The CDR3 region is CATSARRRRRFASNQPQHF. DNA of the CDR3: TGTGCCACCAGCGCTAGACGACGGAGAAGGTTCGCGAGCAATCAGCCCCAGCATTTT.

This sequence joins TRBV4-2 and TRBJ2-5, with TRBD2 as a possible D gene (5 bases). Trimming removed 0 bases at V and 5 bases at J, with 16 bases between. Germline V lookup: CDR1 LGHNA, CDR2 YNFKEQ. The CDR3 has 16 amino acids. The CDR3 DNA follows: TGTGCCAGCAGCCAAGAGGGAAGGACTCCACGGGAGACCCAGTACTTC. It encodes CASSQEGRTPRETQYF.